These 5 T cell receptor beta chains originate from one sample sequenced in a study of T cells after posttransplantation cyclophosphamide. The repertoire was sequenced with immunoSEQ multiplex PCR; TCRdb's copy has only in-frame clones and lacks some. The table includes 5,500 to 7,500 clones, around nine tenths detected once. Busulfan-fludarabine conditioning, marrow transplant, and cyclophosphamide on days +3 and +4 were administered. This material consisted of CD8+ T cells sorted from blood, taken after allogeneic stem cell transplant with posttransplant cyclophosphamide. These receptors were obtained from a male patient between 55 and 70 years old who received an allogeneic stem cell transplant from a related donor and was CMV-positive. Some T cells may originate from the graft donor.

The chain combines TRBV7-9 with TRBJ2-5; TRBD1 aligns across 8 bases. V shed 6 bases and J 9 bases; nucleotides not matched to a gene: 9. The CDR3 is made up of 13 amino acids. The germline CDR1 and CDR2 sequences are SEHNR and FQNEAQ (reference sequence). CDR3 nucleotides: TGTGCCAGCAGAGGCAGGGGGCTGGGAGCCCAGTACTTC. This sequence encodes CASRGRGLGAQYF.

The V call is TRBV4-3, the J call TRBJ1-4, with TRBD1 matching 9 bases. V dropped 3 bases and J dropped 7; count of bases not matched to a gene: 6. CDR1 and CDR2 from the germline V gene are LGHNA and YSLEER. CDR3 size: 15 residues. The CDR3 sequence is CASSQLQGASEKLFF. The DNA for the CDR3 is TGCGCCAGCAGCCAGCTACAGGGGGCGAGTGAAAAACTGTTTTTT.

Details on this clone: Within the sample, other DNA sequences also encode this same CDR3. The chain joins TRBV2 to TRBJ2-1; D may be TRBD2 (6 bases). CDR1 and CDR2 (germline): SNHLY, FYNNEI. The CDR3 loop spans 13 amino acids. The germline V and J ends were trimmed by 5 bases and 6 bases, with 11 bases remaining between them. CDR3: CASSLGGGNEQFF. CDR3 nucleotides: TGTGCCAGCAGTTTGGGGGGAGGCAATGAGCAGTTCTTC.

The chain links TRBV7-9 to TRBJ2-1, with D perhaps TRBD1 (7 bases). The CDR3 is 15 amino acids. V was clipped by 3 bases and J by 6 bases, with 15 bases between them. Germline V CDR1 and CDR2: SEHNR, FQNEAQ (reference sequence). In nucleotides, the CDR3 is TGTGCCAGCAGCTTCGGTGAGCAGGGGGGCAATGAGCAGTTCTTC. This codes for CASSFGEQGGNEQFF.

CDR3 region: CATSLVAAYNEQFF. DNA for the CDR3: TGTGCCACTTCGCTAGTGGCAGCCTACAATGAGCAGTTCTTC. The chain recombines TRBV27 with TRBJ2-1; D ambiguous. The CDR3 spans 14 residues. Germline CDR1 and CDR2: MNHEY and SMNVEV (reference sequence). Trimming took off 10 bases at V and 2 bases at J, with 15 bases between the two ends.